This T cell receptor beta chain is drawn from a study of cytomegalovirus exposure and HLA in healthy donors. Study observations and caveats: The tendency of first-cohort TCR clusters to co-occur in the 120 or so validation repertoires emerged from a later analysis. The listing of roughly 160 TCR beta chains classed them as cytomegalovirus-associated. Among the CMV-associated chains, three were confirmed in vitro as specific for CMV antigens.

This clone was counted only a few times. Its antigen is unknown. Trimming left V 7 bases short and J 8 bases short, with 17 bases between. The length of the CDR3 is 13 residues. Germline-derived CDR1 and CDR2 are SNHLY and FYNNEI. Assay used: immunoSEQ multiplex PCR; TCRdb lists only in-frame clones, some missing. Of about 360,000 clones in the sample, more than 80% were seen once. V and J are TRBV2 and TRBJ1-2; D perhaps matches TRBD1 (5 bases). This receptor was identified in a young woman in good health and CMV-seronegative. Sequenced: PBMCs. CDR3 sequence (DNA): TGTGCCAGCATTGCGGGACCGCCGGGAGGCTACACCTTC. Protein: CASIAGPPGGYTF.